The T cell receptor (beta chain) described here comes from a study of T cells in Graves' hyperthyroidism and ophthalmopathy. Study-wide context: Peripheral blood draws took place at initial diagnosis, ahead of any treatment.

This clonotype has more than one count but fewer than ten. The antigen is undetermined. RNA transcripts were the template for amplifying TCR beta CDR3 regions. Researchers ran a first-round RT-PCR on the TCR CDR3 using the HTBI primer set. TCRdb analysed the multiplex PCR reads with MiXCR anew, one entry per CDR3 protein. The sample lists around 190,000 distinct CDR3 sequences; about a sixth were seen once. Whole-study results and caveats: From stable hyperthyroidism, ophthalmopathy was separated by a 13 V-J model. Among thyroid clonotypes expanded above 0.001, most also appeared in blood.

The PBMCs were sourced from fresh peripheral blood (about 9.7 ml). This TCR came from a woman aged 45-65 years with Graves' hyperthyroidism. Sample: blood.

The CDR3 coding sequence is TGTGCCAGCAGCTTGGGGACCCGCTACGAGCAGTACTTC. Translated, it gives CASSLGTRYEQYF. The chain employs TRBV13 and TRBJ2-7; TRBD1 or TRBD2 may be the D gene (5 bases each). The CDR3 covers 13 residues. The germline CDR1 and CDR2 sequences are PRHDT and FYEKMQ (reference sequence). Trimming shortened V by 3 bases and J by 3 bases, and 9 bases separated the two germline ends.